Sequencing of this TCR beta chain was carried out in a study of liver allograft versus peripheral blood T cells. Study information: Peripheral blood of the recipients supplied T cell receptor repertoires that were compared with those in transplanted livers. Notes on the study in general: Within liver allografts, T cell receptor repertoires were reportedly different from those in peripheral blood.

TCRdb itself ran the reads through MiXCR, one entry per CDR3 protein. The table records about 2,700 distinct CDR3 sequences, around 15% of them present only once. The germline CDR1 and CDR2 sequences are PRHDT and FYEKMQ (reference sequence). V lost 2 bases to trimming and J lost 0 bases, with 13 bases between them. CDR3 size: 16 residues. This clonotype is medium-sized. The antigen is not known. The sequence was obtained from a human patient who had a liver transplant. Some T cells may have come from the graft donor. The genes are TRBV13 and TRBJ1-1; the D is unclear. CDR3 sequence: CASSLNLRRLNTEAFF. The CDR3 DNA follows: TGTGCCAGCAGCTTAAACCTACGGCGGCTGAACACTGAAGCTTTCTTT.